This T cell receptor beta chain originates from a study of control samples from healthy donors and cancer patients. CDR1 is LNHDA and CDR2 is SQIVND in the germline V gene (reference sequence). There are 12 residues in the CDR3. With V trimmed by 4 bases and J by 9 bases, 3 bases remained unmatched. Using immunoSEQ multiplex PCR, the repertoire was profiled, and TCRdb retains in-frame clones only, with some absent. Here the sample spans around 100,000 clones, about 92% being singletons. The J gene is TRBJ2-3, the V gene TRBV19, with TRBD2 matching over 8 bases. The TCR sequence derives from a woman aged 18 to 35 in good health. Material: blood. As DNA, the CDR3 is TGTGCCAGTAGTACAAGCGGGGGAACGCAGTATTTT. Amino acid sequence: CASSTSGGTQYF.